This TCR beta chain was profiled in a study of blood T cell repertoires in COVID-19. Study at large: The United States, Italy and Spain provided the acute and convalescent COVID-19 samples.

Germline CDR1 and CDR2: SGHAT and FQNNGV. Unmatched junction bases numbered 9, after V lost 0 bases and J lost 3 bases. This CDR3 is 17 amino acids long. Profiled with immunoSEQ multiplex PCR; TCRdb holds only in-frame clones, not every one. There are approximately 150,000 clones in the sample; 80% to 90% occur only once, and less than 3.5% lies in the top ten. The chain has TRBV11-2 and TRBJ2-3; 7 nucleotides agree with TRBD2. The sample taken for sequencing was peripheral blood. The sequence derives from a human donor with acute or convalescent COVID-19. The donor label of this sample is uncertain. The CDR3 is CASSLDSLGGNTDTQYF. In nucleotides, the CDR3 is TGTGCCAGCAGCTTAGATTCCTTGGGGGGGAATACAGATACGCAGTATTTT.